This T cell receptor beta chain derives from a study of blood T cell repertoires in COVID-19. Study context: Material from acute and convalescent COVID-19 was sourced from the United States, Italy and Spain. T cells, B-cell-depleted T cells, or PBMCs provided the cDNA or gDNA that served as material.

How the authors handled the data: Amplification of reference gene primers was used by the study to estimate nucleated cell counts. Sequenced by immunoSEQ multiplex PCR; TCRdb stores in-frame clones only, minus some. The V and J calls and the clone size are those of that table, but D and trimming were determined from the DNA. The sample records some 300,000 clones, roughly 90% being singletons. Trimming removed 3 bases from V and 2 bases from J, with 16 bases in between. The germline gives CDR1 SQVTM, CDR2 ANQGSEA. The CDR3 runs 15 residues. Enrolled during active infection, Seattle patients were then followed longitudinally.

The J gene is TRBJ1-2, the V gene TRBV29-1, with D possibly matching TRBD1 (5 bases). This TCR came from a woman aged 35 to 49 with COVID-19, enrolled during active disease. The sequenced material came from peripheral blood. The CDR3 loop is CSVEGMAGRNYGYTF. The DNA for the CDR3 is TGCAGCGTTGAGGGTATGGCAGGGCGAAACTATGGCTACACCTTC. Complete variable domain (other parts from reference TRBV29-1 and TRBJ1-2): SAVISQKPSRDICQRGTSLTIQCQVDSQVTMMFWYRQQPGQSLTLIATANQGSEATYESGFVIDKFPISRPNLTFSTLTVSNMSPEDSSIYLCSVEGMAGRNYGYTFGSGTRLTVV.